These 27 T cell receptor beta chains originate from one sample sequenced in a study of shared clonotypes between healthy human individuals. The method was immunoSEQ multiplex PCR; TCRdb's version includes in-frame clones alone and lacks a portion of them. Among about 1.1 million clones listed, 78% were seen once. Sequencing was performed on memory CD4+ T cells from PBMCs. Subset described: CD45RA-negative fraction. These receptors came from a man between 18 and 35 years old in good health. Some clones in this sample may be carry-over from other donors' samples.

The chain links TRBV28 to TRBJ1-5, with D uncertain. Germline V CDR1 and CDR2: MDHEN, SYDVKM. Trimming took 7 bases from V and 0 from J, leaving 16 bases between them. The CDR3 is made up of 16 amino acids. The CDR3 region is CASTIRIAASNQPQHF. The CDR3 DNA sequence: TGTGCCAGCACCATAAGAATTGCAGCTAGCAATCAGCCCCAGCATTTT.

Regarding this clone: One end of the junction does not line up with germline, which may come from a read error. The rearrangement uses TRBV2 and TRBJ2-2, with D hard to call. Germline V gene sequence: CDR1 SNHLY, CDR2 FYNNEI. This CDR3 spans 14 amino acids. The CDR3 here is CASSELTNTGELFF. CDR3 coding DNA: TGTGCCAGCAGTGAACTTACGAATACCGGGGAGCTGTTTTTT. Combining the CDR3 with reference TRBV2 and TRBJ2-2 gives the whole variable domain EPEVTQTPSHQVTQMGQEVILRCVPISNHLYFYWYRQILGQKVEFLVSFYNNEISEKSEIFDDQFSVERPDGSNFTLKIRSTKLEDSAMYFCASSELTNTGELFFGEGSRLTVL.

This sequence joins TRBV6-1 and TRBJ2-1, with 9 bases lining up with TRBD1. Looked up from germline, CDR1 is MNHNS and CDR2 is SASEGT. J was trimmed by 6 bases and V by 3 bases; bases with no gene match: 6. The CDR3 is 15 amino acids. The CDR3 is CASSEGTGSLNEQFF. The CDR3 region has the DNA TGTGCCAGCAGTGAGGGGACAGGGAGTCTCAATGAGCAGTTCTTC.

The V call is TRBV6-6, the J call TRBJ2-1; 9 nucleotides align to TRBD2. The ends lost 6 bases at V and 6 bases at J; junction bases unmatched: 9. The CDR3 sequence is 15 residues long. Germline-derived CDR1 and CDR2 are MNHNY and SVGAGI (reference sequence). Written as DNA, the CDR3 is TGTGCCAGCAGAGAACGGGGACTAGCTTTCAATGAGCAGTTCTTC. Its translation is CASRERGLAFNEQFF.

A single count supports this clone. This chain connects TRBV14 to TRBJ2-1, with D unclear. Germline loops: CDR1 SGHDN, CDR2 FVKESK. The CDR3 contains 15 residues. V lost 3 bases, J lost 8 bases, and 17 bases lay in between. In DNA form, the CDR3 reads TGTGCCAGCAGCCACCCTAGGGTGGGCCGTGATGAGCAGTTCTTC. It yields the protein CASSHPRVGRDEQFF.

The chain employs TRBV11-2 and TRBJ2-4; either TRBD1 or TRBD2 may fit D (5 bases each). Germline-derived CDR1 and CDR2 are SGHAT and FQNNGV. CDR3 length: 13 residues. Trimming removed 0 bases from V and 12 bases from J, with 12 bases in between. CDR3 coding DNA: TGTGCCAGCAGCTTAGACCTCCGGGACCCTCAGTACTTC. It specifies CASSLDLRDPQYF.

The J gene is TRBJ2-5, the V gene TRBV29-1; D is possibly TRBD1 (5 bases). Germline V gene sequence: CDR1 SQVTM, CDR2 ANQGSEA. The CDR3 consists of 12 residues. Trimming stripped 8 bases from V and 3 bases from J, with 13 bases between. This chain's CDR3 is CSTSTAEETQYF. In nucleotides, the CDR3 is TGCAGCACCTCGACAGCTGAAGAGACCCAGTACTTC.

The V gene is TRBV5-4, the J gene TRBJ2-2; the match to TRBD2 covers 9 bases. Germline trimming cut 4 bases from V and 5 bases from J; bases unmatched to any gene: 6. The CDR3 has 15 amino acids. The germline CDR1 and CDR2 sequences are SGHNT and YYREEE (reference sequence). CDR3 residues: CASSRSGRETGELFF. CDR3 coding DNA: TGTGCCAGCAGCCGTAGCGGGAGAGAGACCGGGGAGCTGTTTTTT.

The chain carries TRBV5-8 and TRBJ2-6; D is ambiguous. The CDR3 runs to 16 residues. In germline, CDR1 is SGHTS, CDR2 YDEGEE. V was trimmed by 2 bases and J by 0 bases, leaving 9 bases between them. CDR3 region: CASSFAGSSGANVLTF. The DNA for the CDR3 is TGTGCCAGCAGCTTCGCCGGAAGCTCTGGGGCCAACGTCCTGACTTTC.

The rearrangement uses TRBV6-1 and TRBJ1-2, with a weak D call TRBD1 (6 bases). V was trimmed by 7 bases and J by 8 bases, leaving 17 bases between them. Germline V CDR1 and CDR2: MNHNS, SASEGT. CDR3 length: 13 amino acids. CDR3 coding DNA: TGTGCCAGCAATGGGGACAAGGGTGCCGGCTACACCTTC. It codes for CASNGDKGAGYTF.

The gene calls are TRBV5-1 and TRBJ2-5; 12 bases line up with TRBD2. The CDR3 extends over 19 amino acids. The trim removed 4 bases at V and 2 bases at J, leaving 15 bases unmatched. Per germline, CDR1 SGHRS and CDR2 YFSETQ. The CDR3 sequence is CASSLSPFLAGGGQETQYF. The DNA of the CDR3 is TGCGCCAGCAGCCTCAGCCCGTTCCTAGCGGGAGGGGGACAAGAGACCCAGTACTTC.

V gene TRBV7-2 combines with J gene TRBJ2-3, with no clear D. CDR3 length: 12 amino acids. Trimming took 5 bases from V and 6 from J, leaving 9 bases between them. CDR1 is SGHTA and CDR2 is FQGNSA in the germline V gene. The DNA for the CDR3 is TGTGCCAGCAGCCCCTTGGACGATACGCAGTATTTT. Translated: CASSPLDDTQYF.

The chain couples TRBV6-4 to TRBJ2-7; D unclear. Trimming took off 10 bases at V and 6 bases at J, with 7 bases between the two ends. Germline V gives CDR1 MRHNA, CDR2 SNTAGT. The CDR3 spans 9 residues. The CDR3 region is CAKVGEQYF. CDR3 coding DNA: TGTGCCAAAGTGGGCGAGCAGTACTTC.

This clone is a singleton in its sample. The V gene is TRBV30, the J gene TRBJ1-3, with a tentative D call TRBD1 (5 bases). CDR1 and CDR2 from the germline V gene are GTSNPN and SVGIG (reference sequence). Deletions cut 4 bases from V and 0 bases from J, with 10 bases between. The CDR3 contains 14 residues. The CDR3: CAWMGRGSGNTIYF. CDR3 bases: TGTGCCTGGATGGGGAGGGGCTCTGGAAACACCATATATTTT.

This rearrangement joins TRBV9 to TRBJ2-3; D unresolved. Trimming shortened V by 3 bases and J by 1 base, and 21 bases separated the two germline ends. The length of the CDR3 is 18 residues. Germline CDR1 SGDLS, CDR2 YYNGEE. This chain's CDR3 is CASSARAATWSGTDTQYF. CDR3 coding DNA: TGTGCCAGCAGCGCTCGGGCGGCGACTTGGTCGGGCACAGATACGCAGTATTTT.

This sequence joins TRBV5-4 and TRBJ2-5; weak D call: TRBD2 (6 bases). The germline V and J ends were trimmed by 0 bases and 4 bases, with 16 bases remaining between them. This CDR3 has 16 amino acids. Germline V lookup: CDR1 SGHNT, CDR2 YYREEE (reference sequence). The CDR3 protein is CASSLDRLATGETQYF. Here the CDR3 DNA reads TGTGCCAGCAGCTTGGATAGGCTAGCGACTGGAGAGACCCAGTACTTC. The complete variable domain, with remaining parts taken from reference TRBV5-4 and TRBJ2-5, reads ETGVTQSPTHLIKTRGQQVTLRCSSQSGHNTVSWYQQALGQGPQFIFQYYREEENGRGNFPPRFSGLQFPNYSSELNVNALELDDSALYLCASSLDRLATGETQYFGPGTRLLVL.

V and J are TRBV28 and TRBJ2-7; D is ambiguous. CDR1 MDHEN and CDR2 SYDVKM come from the germline V gene. The CDR3 loop spans 11 amino acids. The CDR3 protein is CVISGVYEQYF. The CDR3 nucleotides are TGTGTCATTTCAGGAGTCTACGAGCAGTACTTC.

The CDR3 DNA sequence: TGTGCCATCAGTACCGGGACTAGCGGAAGGGGGGAGCTGTTTTTT. Translated, it gives CAISTGTSGRGELFF. The chain joins TRBV10-3 to TRBJ2-2; TRBD2 agrees at 11 bases. CDR1 is ENHRY and CDR2 is SYGVKD in the germline V gene. The CDR3 has 15 residues. With 5 bases clipped from V and 8 bases from J, the junction kept 7 bases outside the gene matches.

The V and J genes are TRBV5-1 and TRBJ2-7, with 9 bases identical to TRBD1. V lost 4 bases and J lost 5; bases outside the gene matches: 10. Germline CDR1 is SGHRS and CDR2 is YFSETQ. The CDR3 contains 15 residues. The CDR3 region is CASSPLDRGVHEQYF. In nucleotides, the CDR3 is TGCGCCAGCAGCCCTCTCGACAGGGGGGTCCACGAGCAGTACTTC.

This chain uses TRBV6-1 with TRBJ1-5; tentative D call: TRBD1 (5 bases). Germline CDR1 MNHNS, CDR2 SASEGT. Between the trimmed V and J ends, which lost 3 bases and 4 bases, there was a span of 13 bases. The CDR3 contains 15 residues. The CDR3 reads CASSETRDLNQPQHF. The CDR3 region has the DNA TGTGCCAGCAGTGAGACCCGGGACCTTAATCAGCCCCAGCATTTT.

In its sample, this clone was seen once. This rearrangement joins TRBV23-1 to TRBJ2-1, with 10 bases aligning to TRBD1. TRBV23-1 is an ORF, with its function uncertain. The V and J ends lost 4 bases and 5 bases, in that order; junction bases with no gene match: 8. The CDR3 runs to 16 residues. CDR3 region: CASSPRGTGDHNEQFF. The CDR3 coding sequence is TGCGCCAGCAGTCCCAGGGGGACAGGGGACCACAATGAGCAGTTCTTC.

The chain combines TRBV7-9 with TRBJ1-1; D is perhaps TRBD1 (6 bases). Trimming pared 2 bases from V and 4 bases from J, leaving 11 bases between. This CDR3 spans 14 amino acids. Germline values: CDR1 SEHNR, CDR2 FQNEAQ (reference sequence). The CDR3 bases are TGTGCCAGCAGCTTATACAGGGAAGGCACTGAAGCTTTCTTT. Translation: CASSLYREGTEAFF.

The chain uses TRBV6-1 and TRBJ2-7; no firm D call. Germline CDR1 MNHNS, CDR2 SASEGT. Between the trimmed V and J ends, which lost 6 bases and 0 bases, there was a span of 12 bases. The CDR3 runs to 14 residues. DNA of the CDR3: TGTGCCAGCAGCAACTGGGGAAGCTCCTACGAGCAGTACTTC. Encoded protein: CASSNWGSSYEQYF.

This clone came up a few times. Within the sample, other DNA sequences also encode this same CDR3. The chain links TRBV18 to TRBJ1-1; D gene uncertain. This CDR3 contains 12 residues. Germline assignment: CDR1 KGHSH and CDR2 LQKENI. Trimming stripped 3 bases from V and 1 base from J, with 3 bases between. The CDR3 nucleotides are TGTGCCAGCTCACCTTCGAACACTGAAGCTTTCTTT. It specifies CASSPSNTEAFF. Based on the CDR3 plus reference TRBV18 and TRBJ1-1, the full variable domain is NAGVMQNPRHLVRRRGQEARLRCSPMKGHSHVYWYRQLPEEGLKFMVYLQKENIIDESGMPKERFSAEFPKEGPSILRIQQVVRGDSAAYFCASSPSNTEAFFGQGTRLTVV.

CDR3 loop: CASSQSFLGDQPQHF. As DNA, the CDR3 is TGTGCCAGCAGCCAATCATTCCTTGGGGATCAGCCCCAGCATTTT. V gene TRBV6-6 combines with J gene TRBJ1-5; no clear D gene. This CDR3 has 15 residues. Germline V gene sequence: CDR1 MNHNY, CDR2 SVGAGI (reference sequence). Trimming took off 6 bases at V and 5 bases at J, with 17 bases between the two ends.

This clone occurred once. The chain uses TRBV2 and TRBJ1-1, with D possibly TRBD1 on 5 matching bases. The CDR3 is 14 amino acids. V dropped 4 bases and J dropped 1 base, with 10 bases sitting between them. Germline V CDR1 and CDR2: SNHLY, FYNNEI. CDR3 amino acids: CASSGEGSNTEAFF. CDR3 sequence (DNA): TGTGCCAGCAGTGGGGAGGGGTCGAACACTGAAGCTTTCTTT.

The rearrangement uses TRBV7-3 and TRBJ1-2, with 7 bases identical to TRBD1. CDR1 SGHTA and CDR2 FQGTGA come from the germline V gene. This CDR3 contains 13 residues. The V gene end was trimmed by 4 bases and the J gene end by 4 bases; junction bases not matched to a gene: 3. The CDR3 nucleotides are TGTGCCAGCAGCTCCCAGGGGGTCTATGGCTACACCTTC. Translation: CASSSQGVYGYTF.